The 22 T cell receptor beta chains given below trace back to one sample, sequenced in a study of shared clonotypes between healthy human individuals. Here immunoSEQ multiplex PCR was the method, and the copy in TCRdb shows in-frame clones only, minus some. The sample yields around 2.1 million clones, about 94% seen once. Sequencing was done on a sample of naive CD4+ T cells sorted from blood. Specified subset: CD45RA+ positively selected. The receptors shown here come from a man aged 18 to 29 in good health.

The V and J genes are TRBV10-3 and TRBJ2-1; no reliable D call. V lost 5 bases and J 8 bases, leaving 7 bases between the germline ends. Germline assignment: CDR1 ENHRY and CDR2 SYGVKD. This CDR3 region has 11 residues. The CDR3 bases are TGTGCCATCAGTCAATCAGATGAGCAGTTCTTC. Translating it yields CAISQSDEQFF.

The chain carries TRBV11-2 and TRBJ2-7; tentatively, D is TRBD1 (6 bases). This CDR3 region has 16 residues. Deletions cut 5 bases from V and 0 bases from J, with 17 bases between. Germline lookup yields CDR1 SGHAT and CDR2 FQNNGV. The CDR3 sequence: CASSRTGGPLSYEQYF. The CDR3 DNA reads as TGTGCCAGCAGCCGTACTGGGGGCCCGCTCTCCTACGAGCAGTACTTC.

This chain uses TRBV28 with TRBJ1-5, with a weak D call TRBD1 (6 bases). CDR1 is MDHEN and CDR2 is SYDVKM in the germline V gene. V lost 5 bases and J 2 bases, leaving 25 bases between the germline ends. The CDR3 totals 19 residues. The CDR3 is CASSPGRGLTPRGNQPQHF. DNA for the CDR3: TGTGCCAGCAGTCCCGGGCGGGGGCTTACACCGAGAGGCAATCAGCCCCAGCATTTT.

This chain links TRBV19 with TRBJ2-3; unclear D gene. V lost 3 bases to trimming and J lost 2 bases, with 9 bases between them. CDR3 length: 14 amino acids. Per the germline V gene, CDR1 is LNHDA and CDR2 is SQIVND (reference sequence). CDR3 amino acids: CASSILGFTDTQYF. The CDR3 DNA is TGTGCCAGTAGTATTCTAGGTTTCACAGATACGCAGTATTTT.

This rearrangement joins TRBV5-1 to TRBJ1-2, with D maybe TRBD1 (6 bases). V dropped 1 base and J dropped 4 bases, with 14 bases sitting between them. The germline V gene encodes CDR1 SGHRS and CDR2 YFSETQ. This CDR3 contains 15 residues. CDR3 in amino acids: CASSLYTGSGYGYTF. The CDR3 DNA sequence: TGCGCCAGCAGCTTGTATACAGGGAGCGGCTATGGCTACACCTTC.

V and J are TRBV5-1 and TRBJ2-1; 7 bases are a match to TRBD1. CDR1 and CDR2 from the germline V gene are SGHRS and YFSETQ. This CDR3 is built from 16 residues. Trimming removed 0 bases from V and 9 bases from J; junction bases left unmatched: 12. The CDR3: CASSLEGQPGWGEQFF. CDR3 nucleotides: TGCGCCAGCAGCTTGGAGGGACAGCCCGGTTGGGGTGAGCAGTTCTTC.

This clone has just one count. The chain couples TRBV15 to TRBJ1-4; D might be TRBD1 (6 bases). Germline CDR1 and CDR2: LNHNV and YYDKDF (reference sequence). This CDR3 spans 14 amino acids. V lost 5 bases to trimming and J lost 7 bases, with 14 bases between them. The CDR3 nucleotides are TGTGCCACCAGCGAGGGGGGTTCGGCTGAAAAACTGTTTTTT. It is translated as CATSEGGSAEKLFF.

The rearrangement joins TRBV4-3 to TRBJ1-3, with D possibly matching TRBD1 (5 bases). CDR3 size: 17 residues. The germline V and J ends were trimmed by 1 base and 0 bases, with 13 bases remaining between them. Germline values: CDR1 LGHNA, CDR2 YSLEER. The CDR3 DNA reads TGCGCCAGCAGCCAAGTCCGCGGGGGAAACTCTGGAAACACCATATATTTT. Translating gives CASSQVRGGNSGNTIYF.

In this sample, this clone turned up once. The V and J genes are TRBV19 and TRBJ1-4; D perhaps matches TRBD1 (5 bases). CDR1 and CDR2 from the germline V gene are LNHDA and SQIVND (reference sequence). Trimming took off 3 bases at V and 8 bases at J, with 16 bases between the two ends. The CDR3 has 15 amino acids. DNA of the CDR3: TGTGCCAGTAGTATGGTCGGCAGGGAAAGAGAAAAACTGTTTTTT. Translated, it gives CASSMVGREREKLFF. The variable domain in full, with the rest retrieved from reference TRBV19 and TRBJ1-4, is DGGITQSPKYLFRKEGQNVTLSCEQNLNHDAMYWYRQDPGQGLRLIYYSQIVNDFQKGDIAEGYSVSREKKESFPLTVTSAQKNPTAFYLCASSMVGREREKLFFGSGTQLSVL.

The count of this clone is one. V and J are TRBV6-5 and TRBJ1-2, with a weak D call TRBD1 (6 bases). Germline assignment: CDR1 MNHEY and CDR2 SVGAGI. This CDR3 spans 15 amino acids. The V gene lost 7 bases and the J gene lost 2 bases, with 17 bases spanning the gap. Here the CDR3 DNA reads TGTGCCAGCACCAATTACAGGGAACCCAACTATGGCTACACCTTC. Protein product: CASTNYREPNYGYTF.

This clone was observed a single time. V gene TRBV21-1 combines with J gene TRBJ2-7; the table's D call TRBD1 went unverified against the DNA. TRBV21-1 is described as a pseudogene. CDR3 length: 14 amino acids. CDR3 sequence reads: CASSKWALGYEQYF. In nucleotides, the CDR3 is TGTGCCAGCAGCAAATGGGCCCTGGGCTACGAGCAGTACTTC.

V gene TRBV6-5 combines with J gene TRBJ2-7; D may be TRBD1 (5 bases). Germline CDR1 reads MNHEY; CDR2 reads SVGAGI. There are 13 residues in the CDR3. Trimming stripped 5 bases from V and 3 bases from J, with 11 bases between. DNA for the CDR3: TGTGCCAGCAGTAACCCACAGGTCTACGAGCAGTACTTC. Its protein is CASSNPQVYEQYF.

The V gene is TRBV7-9, the J gene TRBJ1-2; 11 positions match TRBD1. Germline CDR1 and CDR2: SEHNR and FQNEAQ (reference sequence). The ends lost 5 bases at V and 3 bases at J; junction bases unmatched: 8. This CDR3 is built from 16 residues. The CDR3 here is CASSPDRGRLDYGYTF. The DNA for the CDR3 is TGTGCCAGCAGCCCGGACAGGGGGCGGTTGGACTATGGCTACACCTTC.

The chain uses TRBV5-1 and TRBJ2-3; D uncertain. The CDR3 runs to 14 residues. V dropped 4 bases and J dropped 4 bases, with 13 bases sitting between them. Germline CDR1 is SGHRS and CDR2 is YFSETQ. Here the CDR3 reads CASSVAVPPDTQYF. In DNA form, the CDR3 reads TGCGCCAGCAGCGTAGCAGTCCCCCCAGATACGCAGTATTTT.

The chain combines TRBV4-1 with TRBJ2-5; D not resolved. Germline V gene sequence: CDR1 MGHRA, CDR2 YSYEKL. The V and J ends lost 4 bases and 5 bases respectively, with 11 bases between them. The CDR3 length is 13 residues. CDR3 DNA: TGCGCCAGCAGCCCCGCCGTAGTGGAGACCCAGTACTTC. Its protein is CASSPAVVETQYF.

The chain employs TRBV11-3 and TRBJ2-7; possibly TRBD2 for D (6 bases). In germline, CDR1 is SGHNT, CDR2 YENEEA. The CDR3 totals 13 residues. V was pared by 2 bases and J by 5 bases, with 10 bases between. CDR3 in amino acids: CASSLHGSNEQYF. CDR3 DNA sequence: TGTGCCAGCAGCTTACACGGGAGCAACGAGCAGTACTTC.

The V call is TRBV29-1, the J call TRBJ2-1; 9 nucleotides agree with TRBD1. V was clipped by 5 bases and J by 7 bases; unmatched bases: 6. The CDR3 runs 13 residues. The germline V gene has CDR1 SQVTM and CDR2 ANQGSEA. CDR3 DNA sequence: TGCAGCGTTATGGGACAGGGTATGAATGAGCAGTTCTTC. This codes for CSVMGQGMNEQFF.

The rearrangement joins TRBV19 to TRBJ2-2; 8 nucleotides match TRBD2. J lost 6 bases, V lost 3 bases, and 6 bases had no gene match. Looked up from germline, CDR1 is LNHDA and CDR2 is SQIVND (reference sequence). The CDR3 has 15 residues. Written as DNA, the CDR3 is TGTGCCAGTAGTATTTCCAGCGGGAGTGCCGGGGAGCTGTTTTTT. This translates into CASSISSGSAGELFF.

This clone was picked up one time. The genes are TRBV5-1 and TRBJ2-7; tentative D call: TRBD1 (6 bases). V lost 3 bases, J lost 4 bases, and 20 bases lay in between. The CDR3 has 16 residues. The germline gives CDR1 SGHRS, CDR2 YFSETQ. Here the CDR3 reads CASSSGTLVQGYEQYF. CDR3 in DNA: TGCGCCAGCAGCTCCGGGACACTCGTACAAGGGTACGAGCAGTACTTC.

The chain recombines TRBV19 with TRBJ1-5, with D unclear. Deletions cut 2 bases from V and 3 bases from J, with 11 bases between. The CDR3 totals 15 residues. Germline CDR1 and CDR2: LNHDA and SQIVND (reference sequence). CDR3 sequence: CASSIKGLYNQPQHF. CDR3 in DNA: TGTGCCAGTAGTATAAAAGGGCTTTACAATCAGCCCCAGCATTTT.

The chain carries TRBV19 and TRBJ2-1; D not certain. There are 10 residues in the CDR3. Germline CDR1 LNHDA, CDR2 SQIVND (reference sequence). V shed 8 bases and J shed 7 bases, with 6 bases lying between them. As DNA, the CDR3 is TGTGCCAGTGGTCTGAATGAGCAGTTCTTC. Amino acid sequence: CASGLNEQFF.

This clone was picked up a small number of times. This chain links TRBV2 with TRBJ2-7, with 9 bases aligning to TRBD1. In germline, CDR1 is SNHLY, CDR2 FYNNEI. There are 14 residues in the CDR3. The ends lost 2 bases at V and 2 bases at J; junction bases unmatched: 1. Here the CDR3 DNA reads TGTGCCAGCAGTGAACGGGACAGGGCCTACGAGCAGTACTTC. Its protein is CASSERDRAYEQYF.